A single sample gave rise to the 10 T cell receptor beta chains below, sequenced in a study of cytomegalovirus exposure and HLA in healthy donors. Profiled with immunoSEQ multiplex PCR; TCRdb holds only in-frame clones, not every one. Of 250,000 to 350,000 clones in the sample, about nine tenths were seen once. Sequencing was performed on PBMCs. These receptors were taken from a woman younger than 35 in good health and CMV-seronegative.

The chain employs TRBV18 and TRBJ1-1, with a tentative D call TRBD1 (5 bases). V was shortened by 3 bases and J by 1 base, with 12 bases between the two germline ends. Germline V gene lookup returns CDR1 KGHSH and CDR2 LQKENI. The CDR3 consists of 15 residues. The CDR3 loop reads CASSPRRQQNTEAFF. In DNA form, the CDR3 reads TGTGCCAGCTCACCTCGTCGACAGCAGAACACTGAAGCTTTCTTT.

The rearrangement links TRBV4-3 to TRBJ2-4; 11 bases match TRBD2. The germline gives CDR1 LGHNA, CDR2 YSLEER. The CDR3 spans 14 residues. The trim removed 3 bases at V and 5 bases at J, leaving 0 bases unmatched. CDR3 residues: CASSQGLAENIQYF. DNA for the CDR3: TGCGCCAGCAGCCAGGGACTAGCGGAAAACATTCAGTACTTC.

The chain links TRBV4-2 to TRBJ2-7; 11 bases line up with TRBD1. CDR3 length equals 17 residues. J was trimmed by 2 bases and V by 3 bases; bases with no gene match: 9. Germline V CDR1 and CDR2: LGHNA, YNFKEQ. This chain's CDR3 is CASSQHIPGQGAYEQYF. The DNA of the CDR3 is TGTGCCAGCAGCCAGCACATTCCGGGACAGGGGGCCTACGAGCAGTACTTC.

The V gene is TRBV28, the J gene TRBJ2-2; 7 nucleotides match TRBD1. The length of the CDR3 is 15 residues. V lost 8 bases to trimming and J lost 0 bases; unmatched junction nucleotides: 6. CDR1 is MDHEN and CDR2 is SYDVKM in the germline V gene. Written as DNA, the CDR3 is TGTGCCAGCGGAGAAGGACAGGCGAACACCGGGGAGCTGTTTTTT. This sequence encodes CASGEGQANTGELFF.

The genes are TRBV7-8 and TRBJ2-7; 10 bases are a match to TRBD2. Unmatched junction bases numbered 6, after V lost 2 bases and J lost 2 bases. CDR1 is SGHVS, CDR2 FQNEAQ, per germline. The CDR3 contains 16 residues. The CDR3 is CASSLTGTSDPYEQYF. The CDR3 DNA follows: TGTGCCAGCAGCTTAACCGGGACTAGCGATCCCTACGAGCAGTACTTC. Full variable domain (rest looked up from reference TRBV7-8 and TRBJ2-7): GAGVSQSPRYKVAKRGQDVALRCDPISGHVSLFWYQQALGQGPEFLTYFQNEAQLDKSGLPSDRFFAERPEGSVSTLKIQRTQQEDSAVYLCASSLTGTSDPYEQYFGPGTRLTVT.

The chain recombines TRBV6-1 with TRBJ2-3; the D gene is possibly TRBD1 (5 bases). The CDR3 loop spans 12 amino acids. The germline V gene encodes CDR1 MNHNS and CDR2 SASEGT. DNA of the CDR3: TGTGCACTCAGGGATCTATCAGATACGCAGTATTTT. This translates into CALRDLSDTQYF.

The chain uses TRBV4-3 and TRBJ2-1; 12 nucleotides align to TRBD2. V gave up 5 bases and J gave up 3 bases; unmatched junction bases: 5. The CDR3 spans 16 residues. CDR1 is LGHNA and CDR2 is YSLEER in the germline V gene. The CDR3 is CASSFTSGRIYNEQFF. The CDR3 DNA is TGCGCCAGCAGCTTTACTAGCGGGAGGATCTACAATGAGCAGTTCTTC.

This clone was observed a single time. CDR3: CASSYNRGHEQYF. The CDR3 DNA sequence: TGTGCCAGCAGTTACAACAGGGGGCACGAGCAGTACTTC. The chain recombines TRBV6-5 with TRBJ2-7; 9 positions agree with TRBD1. V dropped 2 bases and J dropped 5; count of bases not matched to a gene: 1. This CDR3 is built from 13 residues. Germline V lookup: CDR1 MNHEY, CDR2 SVGAGI.

The rearrangement uses TRBV27 and TRBJ2-1; 11 bases line up with TRBD2. The V gene end was trimmed by 3 bases and the J gene end by 9 bases; junction bases not matched to a gene: 4. Germline V gene sequence: CDR1 MNHEY, CDR2 SMNVEV (reference sequence). The CDR3 length is 14 residues. The CDR3 is CASSFQLAGVEQFF. The CDR3 DNA is TGTGCCAGCAGTTTTCAACTAGCGGGAGTTGAGCAGTTCTTC.

This chain links TRBV9 with TRBJ1-1; D is unclear. Germline V CDR1 and CDR2: SGDLS, YYNGEE. Trimming stripped 4 bases from V and 3 bases from J, with 7 bases between. The length of the CDR3 is 12 residues. DNA for the CDR3: TGTGCCAGCAGCCAGAGGGACACTGAAGCTTTCTTT. Protein product: CASSQRDTEAFF.